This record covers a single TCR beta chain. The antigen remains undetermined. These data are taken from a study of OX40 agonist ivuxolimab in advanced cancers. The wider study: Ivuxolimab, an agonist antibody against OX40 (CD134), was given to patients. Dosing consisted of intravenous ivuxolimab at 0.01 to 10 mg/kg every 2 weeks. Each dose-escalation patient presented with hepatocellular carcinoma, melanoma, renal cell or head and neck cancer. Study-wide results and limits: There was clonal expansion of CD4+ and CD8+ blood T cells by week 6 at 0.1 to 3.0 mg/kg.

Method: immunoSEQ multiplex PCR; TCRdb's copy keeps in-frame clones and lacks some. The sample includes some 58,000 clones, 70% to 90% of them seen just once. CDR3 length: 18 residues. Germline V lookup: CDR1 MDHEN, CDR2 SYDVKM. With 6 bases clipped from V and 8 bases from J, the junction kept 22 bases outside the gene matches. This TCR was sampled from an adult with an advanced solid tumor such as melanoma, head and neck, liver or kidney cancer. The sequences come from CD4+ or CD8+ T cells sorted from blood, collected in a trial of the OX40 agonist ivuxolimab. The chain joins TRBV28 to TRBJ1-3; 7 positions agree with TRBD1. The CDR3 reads CASSQILTPGQSRHTIYF. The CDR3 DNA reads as TGTGCCAGCAGCCAAATTTTAACCCCGGGACAGTCGAGACACACCATATATTTT.